This T cell receptor beta chain was observed in a study of early T cells in non-severe SARS-CoV-2 infection. On this clonotype itself: This CDR3 fails to terminate in the conserved phenylalanine or tryptophan, so it likely reflects a read error.

The TCR library protocol was used to attach unique molecular identifiers. These identifiers were attached to individual cDNA molecules. Via MiXCR, TCRdb re-called the 5' RACE reads, giving one row per CDR3 protein. The sample carries 20,000 to 25,000 distinct CDR3 sequences, about 4.4% recorded once. CDR3 size: 13 residues. Per germline, CDR1 LNHDA and CDR2 SQIVND (reference sequence). V lost 5 bases to trimming and J lost 8 bases, with 13 bases between them. This clonotype was obtained from an adult who was a healthcare worker with PCR-confirmed SARS-CoV-2 infection or an uninfected control (not recorded which). The sequencing input was whole blood. The genes are TRBV19 and TRBJ2-1, with TRBD2 as a possible D gene (6 bases). The CDR3 region is CASSLQTGDEQFS. CDR3 sequence (DNA): TGTGCCAGTAGTCTCCAGACGGGGGATGAGCAGTTCTCC.